These 21 T cell receptor beta chains were all obtained from the same sample, sequenced in a study of Ad26.COV2.S vaccination and SARS-CoV-2 variants. Treatment indicated: roughly 19 received Ad26.COV2.S at low or high dose, single or two shots; several received placebo; per-sample allocation not given. Specimen acquisition occurred on day 63 following the initial vaccine or placebo injection. Method: immunoSEQ multiplex PCR; TCRdb's copy keeps in-frame clones and lacks some. Of 300,000 to 450,000 clones in the sample, 70% to 90% were seen once. Material: peripheral blood, obtained in a trial of Ad26.COV2.S vaccine versus placebo. Receptors were obtained from a person between 18 and 65 years old who received the Ad26.COV2.S COVID-19 vaccine or a placebo.

The rearrangement joins TRBV19 to TRBJ1-1; D might be TRBD1 (5 bases). Germline V gives CDR1 LNHDA, CDR2 SQIVND (reference sequence). V lost 6 bases to trimming and J lost 1 base, with 9 bases between them. This CDR3 has 13 amino acids. CDR3 in DNA: TGTGCCAGTAGCGATACAGGGAACACTGAAGCTTTCTTT. Translating it yields CASSDTGNTEAFF. The full variable domain, completed using reference TRBV19 and TRBJ1-1, is DGGITQSPKYLFRKEGQNVTLSCEQNLNHDAMYWYRQDPGQGLRLIYYSQIVNDFQKGDIAEGYSVSREKKESFPLTVTSAQKNPTAFYLCASSDTGNTEAFFGQGTRLTVV.

The rearrangement uses TRBV4-3 and TRBJ2-1; TRBD2 aligns across 7 bases. Germline V CDR1 and CDR2: LGHNA, YSLEER. The CDR3 spans 20 residues. V lost 0 bases to trimming and J lost 4 bases; unmatched junction nucleotides: 18. Written as DNA, the CDR3 is TGCGCCAGCAGCCAAGAAAAGGAAAGAGCCGGCGGGGGAGAATACAATGAGCAGTTCTTC. This codes for CASSQEKERAGGGEYNEQFF.

CDR3 bases: TGTGCCAGCAGCGGAGGGGGGGATACGCAGTATTTT. This encodes CASSGGGDTQYF. This chain connects TRBV9 to TRBJ2-3; D may match TRBD1 or TRBD2 (6 bases each). The CDR3 loop spans 12 amino acids. With 3 bases removed from V and 6 bases from J, the gap between germline ends came to 8 bases. Germline V CDR1 and CDR2: SGDLS, YYNGEE.

This rearrangement joins TRBV13 to TRBJ2-5, with 10 positions matching TRBD2. Trimming at V came to 3 bases and at J to 2 bases, leaving 0 bases not matched to a gene. CDR3 length: 14 amino acids. The germline CDR1 and CDR2 sequences are PRHDT and FYEKMQ (reference sequence). This CDR3 reads CASSFSGGQETQYF. The CDR3 nucleotides read TGTGCCAGCAGCTTTAGCGGGGGGCAAGAGACCCAGTACTTC.

This chain connects TRBV6-6 to TRBJ1-5, with D tentatively TRBD1 (5 bases). Germline V gives CDR1 MNHNY, CDR2 SVGAGI (reference sequence). The CDR3 totals 12 residues. Trimming shortened V by 7 bases and J by 7 bases, and 11 bases separated the two germline ends. As DNA, the CDR3 is TGTGCCAGCATGGGGCAGAAACAGCCCCAGCATTTT. Protein product: CASMGQKQPQHF.

The chain joins TRBV2 to TRBJ1-5; 9 nucleotides match TRBD1. After removal of 3 bases from V and 7 bases from J, the junction contained 7 bases not matched to a gene. Germline values: CDR1 SNHLY, CDR2 FYNNEI. CDR3 length: 15 amino acids. CDR3 sequence reads: CASSEGQGQDQPQHF. The CDR3 bases are TGTGCCAGCAGTGAGGGACAGGGCCAGGACCAGCCCCAGCATTTT.

For this clone: The junction does not match germline at one end; this may be a read error. The chain uses TRBV28 and TRBJ2-1, with 12 bases matching TRBD2. Germline CDR1 reads MDHEN; CDR2 reads SYDVKM. The CDR3 runs to 16 residues. The CDR3 sequence: CASTLRTSGVLNEQFF. CDR3 DNA: TGTGCCAGCACTTTAAGGACTAGCGGGGTCTTGAATGAGCAGTTCTTC.

This chain connects TRBV7-8 to TRBJ2-1; the D gene could be TRBD1 or TRBD2 (5 bases each). The V and J ends lost 4 bases and 4 bases respectively, with 14 bases between them. The length of the CDR3 is 15 residues. Per the germline V gene, CDR1 is SGHVS and CDR2 is FQNEAQ. The CDR3 reads CASSSSGTYYNEQFF. The CDR3 DNA sequence: TGTGCCAGCAGCTCCTCCGGGACCTATTACAATGAGCAGTTCTTC.

For the CDR3, the DNA is TGTGCCAGCAGGGGGACTGCTCCTAACTATGGCTACACCTTC. Amino acid sequence: CASRGTAPNYGYTF. This chain connects TRBV7-2 to TRBJ1-2, with D perhaps TRBD1 (5 bases). The CDR3 runs 14 residues. V lost 6 bases and J lost 0, with 11 bases in between. CDR1 and CDR2 (germline): SGHTA, FQGNSA.

The CDR3 region is CASSVRDNSPLHF. DNA of the CDR3: TGTGCCAGCAGTGTACGGGATAATTCACCCCTCCACTTT. The chain combines TRBV25-1 with TRBJ1-6; no reliable D call. Germline CDR1 and CDR2: MGHDK and SYGVNS. Trimming took off 4 bases at V and 5 bases at J, with 6 bases between the two ends. The CDR3 has 13 residues.

The rearrangement uses TRBV6-5 and TRBJ1-5; no definite D call. The germline V gene encodes CDR1 MNHEY and CDR2 SVGAGI. This CDR3 has 14 residues. Trimming left V 6 bases short and J 4 bases short, with 13 bases between. CDR3 DNA sequence: TGTGCCAGCAGGCTCCAGCCGACGAATCAGCCCCAGCATTTT. It yields the protein CASRLQPTNQPQHF.

This clone was counted a few times. The genes are TRBV3-1 (or the pseudogene TRBV3-2) and TRBJ2-1; D remains ambiguous. This CDR3 is 13 amino acids long. Between the trimmed V and J ends, which lost 4 bases and 3 bases, there was a span of 7 bases. Germline V gives CDR1 LGHDT, CDR2 YNNKEL (reference sequence). The CDR3, as DNA: TGTGCCAGCAGCCTCGACGGCTACAATGAGCAGTTCTTC. This encodes CASSLDGYNEQFF.

The J gene is TRBJ2-4, the V gene TRBV23-1, with a possible D match to TRBD2 (5 bases). TRBV23-1 is an ORF; its function is uncertain. V was clipped by 0 bases and J by 1 base, with 13 bases between them. The CDR3 consists of 17 residues. The CDR3: CASSQSSSSWAKNIQYF. For the CDR3, the DNA is TGCGCCAGCAGTCAATCTTCGTCTAGCTGGGCCAAAAACATTCAGTACTTC.

The V call is TRBV10-3, the J call TRBJ2-3, with a tentative D call TRBD2 (5 bases). The length of the CDR3 is 15 residues. V gave up 8 bases and J gave up 2 bases, with 17 bases separating them. Germline V CDR1 and CDR2: ENHRY, SYGVKD. In DNA form, the CDR3 reads TGTGCCATCGGTCTTGCACGGGGAGCCACAGATACGCAGTATTTT. Amino acid sequence: CAIGLARGATDTQYF.

The chain links TRBV4-1 to TRBJ2-5; D is perhaps TRBD1 (5 bases). With 3 bases removed from V and 4 bases from J, the gap between germline ends came to 15 bases. CDR3 length: 15 residues. Germline loops: CDR1 MGHRA, CDR2 YSYEKL. Here the CDR3 DNA reads TGCGCCAGCAGCCAGGCCCCCCGGCAGGGAGAGACCCAGTACTTC. Its protein is CASSQAPRQGETQYF.

The V gene is TRBV6-1, the J gene TRBJ2-2, with D perhaps TRBD1 (6 bases). V gave up 3 bases and J gave up 4 bases, with 9 bases separating them. Germline V CDR1 and CDR2: MNHNS, SASEGT. This CDR3 comprises 14 residues. The CDR3 coding sequence is TGTGCCAGCAGTGACAGGGGATCCACCGGGGAGCTGTTTTTT. It encodes CASSDRGSTGELFF.

The chain combines TRBV3-1 (or the pseudogene TRBV3-2) with TRBJ1-4; D is undetermined. The CDR3 spans 14 residues. Germline-derived CDR1 and CDR2 are LGHDT and YNNKEL (reference sequence). V lost 0 bases, J lost 12 bases, and 14 bases lay in between. This CDR3 is CASSQDWGAKELFF. CDR3 nucleotide sequence: TGTGCCAGCAGCCAAGACTGGGGAGCAAAGGAACTGTTTTTT.

The CDR3 reads CASSIGGPYEQYF. The CDR3, as DNA: TGTGCCAGCAGTATAGGCGGCCCCTACGAGCAGTACTTC. The V gene is TRBV27, the J gene TRBJ2-7, with D unclear. Germline values: CDR1 MNHEY, CDR2 SMNVEV (reference sequence). CDR3 length: 13 residues. Trimming removed 5 bases from V and 2 bases from J, with 10 bases in between.

This clone turned up a few times. The chain's CDR3 is CASSEPAYNEQFF. The CDR3 bases are TGTGCCAGCAGTGAACCAGCCTACAATGAGCAGTTCTTC. The rearrangement links TRBV6-1 to TRBJ2-1; no definite D call. Germline-derived CDR1 and CDR2 are MNHNS and SASEGT. CDR3 length: 13 residues. The V end was cut by 2 bases, the J end by 2 bases, with 4 bases between.

This chain joins TRBV27 and TRBJ2-2; weak D call: TRBD1 (6 bases). CDR3 length: 13 amino acids. The ends were cut back, 6 bases at V and 5 bases at J, with 10 bases in the middle. CDR1 and CDR2 (germline): MNHEY, SMNVEV (reference sequence). The CDR3 sequence is CASRHTGTGELFF. Written as DNA, the CDR3 is TGTGCCAGCAGACACACAGGGACCGGGGAGCTGTTTTTT.

The J gene is TRBJ1-2, the V gene TRBV20-1, with a tentative D call TRBD1 (6 bases). This CDR3 contains 11 residues. Germline V lookup: CDR1 DFQATT, CDR2 SNEGSKA (reference sequence). V was shortened by 3 bases and J by 7 bases, with 9 bases between the two germline ends. The CDR3 sequence is CSARAGVGYTF. CDR3 sequence (DNA): TGCAGTGCTAGGGCAGGGGTTGGCTACACCTTC.